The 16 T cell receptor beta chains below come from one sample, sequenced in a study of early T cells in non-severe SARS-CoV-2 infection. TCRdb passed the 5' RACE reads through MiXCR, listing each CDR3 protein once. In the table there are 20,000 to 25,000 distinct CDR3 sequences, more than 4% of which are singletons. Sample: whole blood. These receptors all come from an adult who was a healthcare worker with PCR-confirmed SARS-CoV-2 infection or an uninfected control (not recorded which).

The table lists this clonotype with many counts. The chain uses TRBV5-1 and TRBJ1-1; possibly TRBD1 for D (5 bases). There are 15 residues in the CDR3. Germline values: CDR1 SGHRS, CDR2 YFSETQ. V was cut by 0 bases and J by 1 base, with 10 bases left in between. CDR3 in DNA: TGCGCCAGCAGCTTGGTGGCAGGGCGGAACACTGAAGCTTTCTTT. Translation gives CASSLVAGRNTEAFF. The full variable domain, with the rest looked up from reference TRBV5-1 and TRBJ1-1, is KAGVTQTPRYLIKTRGQQVTLSCSPISGHRSVSWYQQTPGQGLQFLFEYFSETQRNKGNFPGRFSGRQFSNSRSEMNVSTLELGDSALYLCASSLVAGRNTEAFFGQGTRLTVV.

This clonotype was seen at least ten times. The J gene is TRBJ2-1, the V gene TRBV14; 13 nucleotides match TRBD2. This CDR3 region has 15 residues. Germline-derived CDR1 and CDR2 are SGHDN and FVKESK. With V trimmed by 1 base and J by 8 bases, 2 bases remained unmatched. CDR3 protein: CASSQGTSGGDEQFF. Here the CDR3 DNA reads TGTGCCAGCAGCCAAGGGACTAGCGGGGGCGATGAGCAGTTCTTC.

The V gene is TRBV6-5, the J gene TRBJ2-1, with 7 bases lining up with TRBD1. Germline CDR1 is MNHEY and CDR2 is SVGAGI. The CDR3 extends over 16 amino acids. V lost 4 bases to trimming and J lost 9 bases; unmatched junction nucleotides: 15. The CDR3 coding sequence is TGTGCCAGCAGTTCTGAGCGACAGGGTATACGTGCTGAGCAGTTCTTC. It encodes CASSSERQGIRAEQFF.

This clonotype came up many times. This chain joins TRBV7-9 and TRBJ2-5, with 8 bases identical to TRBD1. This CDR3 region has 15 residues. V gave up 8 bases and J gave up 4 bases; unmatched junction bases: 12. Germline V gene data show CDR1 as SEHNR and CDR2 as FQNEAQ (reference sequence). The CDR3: CASGGQGGLSETQYF. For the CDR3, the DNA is TGTGCCAGCGGAGGACAGGGTGGATTGTCAGAGACCCAGTACTTC.

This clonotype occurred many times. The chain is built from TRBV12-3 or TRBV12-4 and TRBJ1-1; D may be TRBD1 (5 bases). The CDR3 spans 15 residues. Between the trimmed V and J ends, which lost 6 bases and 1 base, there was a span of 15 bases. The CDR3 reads CASSTLRGKNTEAFF. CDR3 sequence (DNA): TGTGCCAGCAGCACCCTGAGGGGTAAGAACACTGAAGCTTTCTTT.

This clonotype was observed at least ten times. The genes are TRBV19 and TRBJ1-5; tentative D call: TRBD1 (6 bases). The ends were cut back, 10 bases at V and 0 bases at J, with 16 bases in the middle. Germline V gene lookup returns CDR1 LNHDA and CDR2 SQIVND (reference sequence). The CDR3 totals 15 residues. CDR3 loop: CATRPRGYSNQPQHF. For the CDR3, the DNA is TGTGCCACCCGGCCAAGGGGGTATAGCAATCAGCCCCAGCATTTT.

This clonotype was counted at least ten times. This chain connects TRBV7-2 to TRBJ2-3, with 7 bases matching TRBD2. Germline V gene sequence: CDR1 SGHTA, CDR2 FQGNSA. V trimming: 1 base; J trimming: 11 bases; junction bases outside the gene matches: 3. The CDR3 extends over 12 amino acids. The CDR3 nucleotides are TGTGCCAGCAGCTTAGTCCTAGCGGAGCAGTATTTT. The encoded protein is CASSLVLAEQYF.

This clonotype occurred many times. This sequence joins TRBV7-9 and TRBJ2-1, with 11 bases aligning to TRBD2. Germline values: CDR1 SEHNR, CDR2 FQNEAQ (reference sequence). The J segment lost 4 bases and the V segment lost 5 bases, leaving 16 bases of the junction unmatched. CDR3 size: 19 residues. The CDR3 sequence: CASSPPVGLAGGGYNEQFF. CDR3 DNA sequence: TGTGCCAGCAGCCCCCCCGTCGGGTTAGCGGGGGGGGGATACAATGAGCAGTTCTTC.

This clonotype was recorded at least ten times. The chain's CDR3 is CASSRPGPYNEQFF. The CDR3 nucleotides read TGTGCCAGCAGCAGACCGGGACCTTACAATGAGCAGTTCTTC. The chain uses TRBV11-2 and TRBJ2-1, with D tentatively TRBD1 or TRBD2 (5 bases each). This CDR3 region has 14 residues. V gave up 5 bases and J gave up 4 bases, with 12 bases separating them. Germline CDR1 reads SGHAT; CDR2 reads FQNNGV.

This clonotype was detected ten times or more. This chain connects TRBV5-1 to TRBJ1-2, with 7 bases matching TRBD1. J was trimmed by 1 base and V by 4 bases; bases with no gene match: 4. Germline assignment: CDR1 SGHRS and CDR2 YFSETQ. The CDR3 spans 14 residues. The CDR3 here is CASSVDRVNYGYTF. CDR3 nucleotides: TGCGCCAGCAGCGTAGACAGGGTTAACTATGGCTACACCTTC.

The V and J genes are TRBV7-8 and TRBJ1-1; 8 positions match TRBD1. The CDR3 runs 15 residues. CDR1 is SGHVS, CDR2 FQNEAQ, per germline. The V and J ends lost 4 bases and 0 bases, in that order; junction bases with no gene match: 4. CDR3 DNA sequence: TGTGCCAGCAGCTCCCGGACAGGGATGAACACTGAAGCTTTCTTT. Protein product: CASSSRTGMNTEAFF.

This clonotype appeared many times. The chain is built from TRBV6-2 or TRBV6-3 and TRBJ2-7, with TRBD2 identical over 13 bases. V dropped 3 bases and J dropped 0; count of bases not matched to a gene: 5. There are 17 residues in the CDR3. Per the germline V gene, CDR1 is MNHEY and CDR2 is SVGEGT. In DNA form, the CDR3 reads TGTGCCAGCAGTTATCCGGGACTAGCGGGGACCTCCTACGAGCAGTACTTC. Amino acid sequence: CASSYPGLAGTSYEQYF.

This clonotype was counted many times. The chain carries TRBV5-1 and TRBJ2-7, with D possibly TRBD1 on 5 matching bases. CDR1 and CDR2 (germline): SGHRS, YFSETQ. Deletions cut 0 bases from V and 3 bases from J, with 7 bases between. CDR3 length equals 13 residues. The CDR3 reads CASSLGRDYEQYF. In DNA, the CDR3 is TGCGCCAGCAGCTTGGGCAGGGACTACGAGCAGTACTTC.

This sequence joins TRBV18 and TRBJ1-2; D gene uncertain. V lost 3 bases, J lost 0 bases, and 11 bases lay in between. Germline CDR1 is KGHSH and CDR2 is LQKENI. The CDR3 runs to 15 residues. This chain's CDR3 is CASSPGRVPNYGYTF. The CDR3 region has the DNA TGTGCCAGCTCACCGGGAAGGGTACCTAACTATGGCTACACCTTC. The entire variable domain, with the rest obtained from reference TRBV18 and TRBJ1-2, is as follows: NAGVMQNPRHLVRRRGQEARLRCSPMKGHSHVYWYRQLPEEGLKFMVYLQKENIIDESGMPKERFSAEFPKEGPSILRIQQVVRGDSAAYFCASSPGRVPNYGYTFGSGTRLTVV.

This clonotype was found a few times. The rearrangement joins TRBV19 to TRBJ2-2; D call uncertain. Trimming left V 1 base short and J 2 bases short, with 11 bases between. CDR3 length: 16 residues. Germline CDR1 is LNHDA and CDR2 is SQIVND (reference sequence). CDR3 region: CASSIVGRRNTGELFF. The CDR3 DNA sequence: TGTGCCAGTAGTATAGTTGGACGCAGAAACACCGGGGAGCTGTTTTTT.

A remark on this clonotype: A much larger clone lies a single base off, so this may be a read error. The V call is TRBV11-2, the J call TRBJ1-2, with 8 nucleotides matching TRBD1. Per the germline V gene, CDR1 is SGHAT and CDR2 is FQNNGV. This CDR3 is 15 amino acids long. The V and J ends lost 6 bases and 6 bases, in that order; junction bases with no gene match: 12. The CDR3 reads CASRFLQTGEDGYTF. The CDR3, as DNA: TGTGCCAGCAGATTCCTTCAGACAGGGGAGGATGGCTACACCTTC.